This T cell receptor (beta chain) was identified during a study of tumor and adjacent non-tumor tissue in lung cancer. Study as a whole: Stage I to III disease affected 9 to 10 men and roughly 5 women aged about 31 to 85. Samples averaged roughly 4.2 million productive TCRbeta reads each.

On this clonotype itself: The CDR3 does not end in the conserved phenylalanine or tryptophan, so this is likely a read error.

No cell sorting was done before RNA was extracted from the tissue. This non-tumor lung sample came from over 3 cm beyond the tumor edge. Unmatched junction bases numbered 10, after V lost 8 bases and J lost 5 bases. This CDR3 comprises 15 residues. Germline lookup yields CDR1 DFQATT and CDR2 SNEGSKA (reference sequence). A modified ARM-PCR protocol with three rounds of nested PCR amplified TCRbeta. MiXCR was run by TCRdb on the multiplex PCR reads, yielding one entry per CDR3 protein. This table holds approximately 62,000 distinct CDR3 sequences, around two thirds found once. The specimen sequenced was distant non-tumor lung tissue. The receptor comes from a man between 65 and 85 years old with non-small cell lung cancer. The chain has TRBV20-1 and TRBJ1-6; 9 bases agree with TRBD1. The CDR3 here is CSTVPGQGHNSPLHI. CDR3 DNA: TGCAGTACTGTCCCGGGACAGGGACATAATTCACCCCTCCACATT.